The rows below give T cell receptor beta chains drawn from one sample of a study of Graves' ophthalmopathy and Graves' hyperthyroidism. TCRdb reprocessed the multiplex PCR reads via MiXCR and lists one record per CDR3 protein. The sample includes about 590,000 distinct CDR3 sequences, 35% to 45% of them seen just once. Source material: peripheral blood or thyroid tissue (not recorded which). The receptors derive from an adult man with Graves' hyperthyroidism. The CDR3 runs from the conserved cysteine through the conserved F or W.

j_gene,v_gene,CDR3aa
TRBJ2-5,TRBV10-1,CASSGVGGLQETQYF
TRBJ1-1,TRBV20-1,CSAGRQGARTEAFF
TRBJ2-7,TRBV6-1,CASSENWGREQYF
TRBJ2-7,TRBV6-1,CASSVPGQGGGEQYF
TRBJ2-7,TRBV5-1,CASSFDSGISSYEQYF
TRBJ1-1,TRBV7-8,CAGSLQHGRRNTEAFF
TRBJ2-7,TRBV2,CASKGQNNYEQYF
TRBJ1-1,TRBV6-1,CASSEGVNTNTEAFF
TRBJ2-3,TRBV7-9,CASSSDPLTDTQYF
TRBJ2-1,TRBV20-1,CSARRETSGYNEQFF
TRBJ2-3,TRBV11-2,CASSSLTSGGTDTQYF
TRBJ2-7,TRBV10-2,CASSEGPGDPYEQYF
NA,TRBV7-2,CASSLALAGVKDTQYF
TRBJ2-7,TRBV5-6,CASSWGRSYEQYF
TRBJ2-7,TRBV12-3/TRBV12-4,CASSLNRRGQYF
TRBJ1-1,TRBV9,CASSTEPGQIMNTEAFF
TRBJ2-7,TRBV9,CASSPAHVSYEQYF
TRBJ2-5,TRBV18,CASSREDVQQETQYF
TRBJ2-7,TRBV7-2,CASSPTDTYEQYF
TRBJ2-4,TRBV29-1,CSAFSGWDGNIQYF
TRBJ2-6,TRBV15,CATSSPGPGANVLTF
TRBJ1-1,TRBV4-1,CASSLRRGENTEAFF
TRBJ2-2,TRBV7-2,CASSSGSSRGPNTGELFF
TRBJ2-7,TRBV7-9,CASSSGRDRGDYEQYF
TRBJ1-5,TRBV13,CASSLGAGLQPQHF
TRBJ1-6,TRBV3-1,CASSRPGQGNSPLHF
TRBJ2-6,TRBV7-9,CASSLAGPSISGANVLTF
TRBJ1-1,TRBV29-1,CSKPQGAVNTEAFF
TRBJ1-1,TRBV6-6,CASSESRGRPEAFF
TRBJ1-5,TRBV6-1,CASSEAGAGNQPQHF
TRBJ2-7,TRBV29-1,CSVEEPSGRWQYF
TRBJ2-7,TRBV6-5,CASSYETSGNYEQYF
TRBJ2-3,TRBV20-1,CSAKQGAGTDTQYF
TRBJ2-3,TRBV12-3/TRBV12-4,CASSLPMRTDTQYF
TRBJ1-5,TRBV4-2,CASSHGGGVQPQHF
TRBJ2-2,TRBV24-1,CATSDAAFGAITGELFF
TRBJ2-5,TRBV20-1,CSASLGIGAQYF
TRBJ1-3,TRBV12-3/TRBV12-4,CASSSGGHGNTIYF
TRBJ2-7,TRBV24-1,CATSDLGLAGQYF
TRBJ2-2,TRBV29-1,CSGRRDAGTGELFF